A selection of T cell receptor beta chains follows, all from one sample in a study of cytomegalovirus exposure and HLA in healthy donors. Method: immunoSEQ multiplex PCR; TCRdb's copy keeps in-frame clones and lacks some. Of around 230,000 clones in the sample, 80% to 90% were seen once. Sequencing input: PBMCs. These receptors were collected from a girl aged 2 to 10 in good health and CMV-seronegative. Both conserved end residues are part of each CDR3. Fields, in order: CDR3 DNA, CDR3 protein, D gene, J gene, V gene, clone size. A D gene is named only where the DNA matches it firmly. Expanded clones get a size class; other rows say once, few or many, or leave the size out.

TGTGCCAGCAGCCAGACTAGCGGGAGAGGAGATACGCAGTATTTT,CASSQTSGRGDTQYF,TRBD2,TRBJ2-3,TRBV13,.
TGTGCCAGCAGTCTAAGATCCACTGAAGCTTTCTTT,CASSLRSTEAFF,.,TRBJ1-1,TRBV6-1,.
TGCGCCAGCAGCTTAGGACAGGGCGTAACACTTCTAACCTACGAGCAGTACTTC,CASSLGQGVTLLTYEQYF,TRBD1,TRBJ2-7,TRBV5-1,.
TGTGCCAGCAGCTTTAGGGGGAACACTGAAGCTTTCTTT,CASSFRGNTEAFF,.,TRBJ1-1,TRBV5-4,.
TGTGCCAGCAGGGGGGGACTAGCGGGGGCCCTGACCGGGGAGCTGTTTTTT,CASRGGLAGALTGELFF,TRBD2,TRBJ2-2,TRBV11-1,.
TGTGCCAGCAGTACCGGGACTACCCGGCGGGATACGCAGTATTTT,CASSTGTTRRDTQYF,TRBD2,TRBJ2-3,TRBV27,.
TGCGCCAGCAGCTCCCGACTAGGTCAACATGAGCAGTTCTTC,CASSSRLGQHEQFF,.,TRBJ2-1,TRBV5-1,.
TGTGCCAGCACTCCCCGGGACACCACCTACGAGCAGTACTTC,CASTPRDTTYEQYF,.,TRBJ2-7,TRBV2,.
TGTGCCAGCAGCTTGGTGGGGGGGAGGTTTATATTTAGCAATCAGCCCCAGCATTTT,CASSLVGGRFIFSNQPQHF,.,TRBJ1-5,TRBV5-6,.
TGTGCCAGCAGTGGTGCCGGGGTTCCCGAGGAGCTGTTTTTT,CASSGAGVPEELFF,.,TRBJ2-2,TRBV2,.
TGCAGCGTTGCTAGCGGGAGAGTTAACAATGAGCAGTTCTTC,CSVASGRVNNEQFF,TRBD2,TRBJ2-1,TRBV29-1,once
TGTGCCAGCAGCTTGGGGCTTGGGGCAGCCAGCTCTGGAAACACCATATATTTT,CASSLGLGAASSGNTIYF,.,TRBJ1-3,TRBV11-2,.
TGTGCCTGGAGTTGGCAAAGCGGGAGTACCTACGAGCAGTACTTC,CAWSWQSGSTYEQYF,TRBD2,TRBJ2-7,TRBV30,.
TGTGCCAGCAGCTGGACGCAGGGGGGCGCCACTGAAGCTTTCTTT,CASSWTQGGATEAFF,TRBD1,TRBJ1-1,TRBV5-4,.
TGTGCCAGCAGCTTAGAGGGGGCCGGGGAGCAGTACTTC,CASSLEGAGEQYF,TRBD1,TRBJ2-7,TRBV7-9,.
TGTGCCAGCAGCGGAGGGGTAGCGGGGGGGCTAACCTCCTACGAGCAGTACTTC,CASSGGVAGGLTSYEQYF,TRBD2,TRBJ2-7,TRBV7-6,once
TGCAGTGCTAGAGACAGGGATACGCAGTATTTT,CSARDRDTQYF,.,TRBJ2-3,TRBV20-1,once
TGTGCCAGCAGAGACAGACATTACCCCTCCTATAATTCACCCCTCCACTTT,CASRDRHYPSYNSPLHF,.,TRBJ1-6,TRBV7-2,.
TGTGCCAGTAGTCCTAGCGGGGGGGCCCTCGGGGAAGAGACCCAGTACTTC,CASSPSGGALGEETQYF,TRBD2,TRBJ2-5,TRBV19,.
TGCGCCAGCAGGGACAGGGGAGGGACGAACGAGCAGTACTTC,CASRDRGGTNEQYF,TRBD1,TRBJ2-7,TRBV10-2,.
TGTGCCAGCAGTCCCTGGACTAGCGGGAGGACCGCAGATACGCAGTATTTT,CASSPWTSGRTADTQYF,TRBD2,TRBJ2-3,TRBV7-6,.
TGTGCCATCAGCAGGGCTGGTGGAAACACCATATATTTT,CAISRAGGNTIYF,.,TRBJ1-3,TRBV10-3,.
TGCGCCAGCAGCTTTCCTAGCGGGACCTACGAGCAGTACTTC,CASSFPSGTYEQYF,TRBD2,TRBJ2-7,TRBV5-1,.
TGTGCCAGCAGCTTGTCGACAGAAGAGACCCAGTACTTC,CASSLSTEETQYF,.,TRBJ2-5,TRBV11-2,few
TGTGCCATACAACGCGCGGGACTTAGCACAGATACGCAGTATTTT,CAIQRAGLSTDTQYF,.,TRBJ2-3,TRBV10-3,.
TGTGCCAGCAGCCCCCCTGGTAGTTACGAGCAGTACTTC,CASSPPGSYEQYF,.,TRBJ2-7,TRBV11-3,once
TGCAGCGTTAAGGGGACTTACACAGATACGCAGTATTTT,CSVKGTYTDTQYF,.,TRBJ2-3,TRBV29-1,.
TGTGCCAGCAGTTACCCCTCCCCCAATGAGCAGTTCTTC,CASSYPSPNEQFF,.,TRBJ2-1,TRBV6-6,.
TGTGCCAGCAGCTTAGGACAGGCGGGCTATGGCTACACCTTC,CASSLGQAGYGYTF,TRBD1,TRBJ1-2,TRBV5-8,.
TGTGCCAGCAGCTTAGTCCCCCCGGGAAGAACTAATGAAAAACTGTTTTTT,CASSLVPPGRTNEKLFF,.,TRBJ1-4,TRBV7-6,.
TGTGCCAGCAGAGCCCCCGGGGGTTACTACGAGCAGTACTTC,CASRAPGGYYEQYF,.,TRBJ2-7,TRBV2,.
TGTGCCAGCAGCAATCAGGGTAGGGGCTACACCTTC,CASSNQGRGYTF,.,TRBJ1-2,TRBV6-1,.
TGCGCCAGCAGCTTGTTGAACAGGGGAAGCACTGAAGCTTTCTTT,CASSLLNRGSTEAFF,TRBD1,TRBJ1-1,TRBV5-1,few
TGTGCCAGTAGTCGACTAGCGGGGGACTACGAGCAGTACTTC,CASSRLAGDYEQYF,TRBD2,TRBJ2-7,TRBV19,.
TGTGCCAGCAGCGTACGGGGGGGCCGTAACACCGGGGAGCTGTTTTTT,CASSVRGGRNTGELFF,TRBD2,TRBJ2-2,TRBV9,.
TGTGCCAGCAGCCGGGACAGGCTGAATGAAAAACTGTTTTTT,CASSRDRLNEKLFF,TRBD1,TRBJ1-4,TRBV4-2,.
TGCGCCAGCAGTAGCGGGGGCCTCACAGATACGCAGTATTTT,CASSSGGLTDTQYF,TRBD2,TRBJ2-3,TRBV5-1,.
TGTGCCAGCAGCTTAATCAGGGGCGTCCAGACCCAGTACTTC,CASSLIRGVQTQYF,.,TRBJ2-5,TRBV11-2,.
TGTGCCAGCATCCCCGGGATAGCCAAAAACATTCAGTACTTC,CASIPGIAKNIQYF,.,TRBJ2-4,TRBV6-1,.
TGCGCCAGCAGCCAACGGACTAGCGGCACACGCAATGAGCAGTTCTTC,CASSQRTSGTRNEQFF,TRBD2,TRBJ2-1,TRBV4-1,few
TGTGCCAGCAGCCGAGCGGGAGGGGCCTACAATGAGCAGTTCTTC,CASSRAGGAYNEQFF,TRBD2,TRBJ2-1,TRBV4-2,.
TGTGCCAGCAGTTATTTGGGGGGGGCTGAAGCTTTCTTT,CASSYLGGAEAFF,.,TRBJ1-1,TRBV6-5,.
TGTGCCAGCAGCTTAATAATACCTAGCGGGTTACGCACAGATACGCAGTATTTT,CASSLIIPSGLRTDTQYF,TRBD2,TRBJ2-3,TRBV7-2,once
TGTGCCTGGAGTTCGGGGAACAATCAGCCCCAGCATTTT,CAWSSGNNQPQHF,.,TRBJ1-5,TRBV30,.
TGTGCCAGCAGCCCTACGGTCGGTGAGCGGGGATTCGAGACCCAGTACTTC,CASSPTVGERGFETQYF,TRBD2,TRBJ2-5,TRBV5-8,.
TGTGCCAGCAGCTTAGGGCCTCGTCTCCGGTTCTTC,CASSLGPRLRFF,.,TRBJ2-1,TRBV11-2,.
TGTGCCTGGGGTCGCGGGGGCTTAGCTTTCTTT,CAWGRGGLAFF,.,TRBJ1-1,TRBV30,.
TGTGCCAGCAGCTTGGGGACAGATAACACTGAAGCTTTCTTT,CASSLGTDNTEAFF,TRBD1,TRBJ1-1,TRBV7-6,.
TGTGCCACCAGCAGGGCGGGGCGTAGCTACGAGCAGTACTTC,CATSRAGRSYEQYF,.,TRBJ2-7,TRBV15,.